What follows are 30 T cell receptor beta chains derived from one specimen sequenced in a study of glioma-infiltrating T cells. The iRepertoire nested amplicon-rescue multiplex PCR amplified TCR alpha and beta CDR3s from RNA. TCRdb fed the multiplex PCR reads into MiXCR, producing one record per CDR3 protein. The sample has approximately 88,000 distinct CDR3 sequences, 20% to 25% seen once. Sequencing was carried out using glioma tissue, nonneoplastic brain tissue, or PBMCs (not recorded which). Receptor source: a human donor with low-grade glioma or glioblastoma, undergoing nonglioma brain surgery, or in good health (not recorded which).

The rearrangement uses TRBV15 and TRBJ1-1, with 10 bases fitting TRBD1. Germline CDR1 and CDR2: LNHNV and YYDKDF (reference sequence). This CDR3 is 15 amino acids long. Trimming cost V 4 bases and J 4 bases; bases outside gene matches: 6. The DNA for the CDR3 is TGTGCCACCAGCACTCGACAGGGGGCTAGCACTGAAGCTTTCTTT. This codes for CATSTRQGASTEAFF.

This clonotype appeared a few times. The J gene is TRBJ1-1, the V gene TRBV5-1, with TRBD1 identical over 9 bases. Germline V gives CDR1 SGHRS, CDR2 YFSETQ. The J segment lost 5 bases and the V segment lost 0 bases, leaving 8 bases of the junction unmatched. This CDR3 spans 16 amino acids. CDR3 bases: TGCGCCAGCAGCTTGGAGGGACAGGGCCCGGGTACTGAAGCTTTCTTT. This codes for CASSLEGQGPGTEAFF. Combining the CDR3 with reference TRBV5-1 and TRBJ1-1 gives the whole variable domain KAGVTQTPRYLIKTRGQQVTLSCSPISGHRSVSWYQQTPGQGLQFLFEYFSETQRNKGNFPGRFSGRQFSNSRSEMNVSTLELGDSALYLCASSLEGQGPGTEAFFGQGTRLTVV.

This clonotype came up a few times. The V call is TRBV19, the J call TRBJ2-7, with D perhaps TRBD1 or TRBD2 (5 bases each). The CDR3 extends over 16 amino acids. In germline, CDR1 is LNHDA, CDR2 SQIVND (reference sequence). Trimming took off 0 bases at V and 0 bases at J, with 12 bases between the two ends. CDR3 residues: CASSIDLGAVSYEQYF. The CDR3 DNA reads TGTGCCAGTAGTATAGACCTCGGGGCAGTCTCCTACGAGCAGTACTTC.

The chain links TRBV4-2 to TRBJ2-3; 11 nucleotides line up with TRBD2. V dropped 1 base and J dropped 4; count of bases not matched to a gene: 7. CDR1 is LGHNA, CDR2 YNFKEQ, per germline. This CDR3 comprises 17 residues. The CDR3 region is CASSQGVAGGPADTQYF. Written as DNA, the CDR3 is TGTGCCAGCAGCCAAGGGGTAGCGGGGGGGCCCGCAGATACGCAGTATTTT.

Many counts were recorded for this clonotype. CDR3 region: CASSIELHSSYNEQFF. In DNA, the CDR3 is TGTGCCAGTAGTATCGAACTTCACTCGTCCTACAATGAGCAGTTCTTC. The V call is TRBV19, the J call TRBJ2-1; D is unresolved. V was trimmed by 3 bases and J by 1 base, leaving 13 bases between them. The CDR3 is 16 amino acids. Per the germline V gene, CDR1 is LNHDA and CDR2 is SQIVND (reference sequence).

This clonotype has only a few counts. The J gene is TRBJ2-7, the V gene TRBV7-6, with D possibly being TRBD1 (6 bases). CDR1 and CDR2 from the germline V gene are SGHVS and FNYEAQ. This CDR3 is built from 15 residues. Trimming stripped 5 bases from V and 6 bases from J, with 20 bases between. CDR3 nucleotide sequence: TGTGCCAGCAGCCAAACCCGGGACATACCGGGCGAGCAGTACTTC. Protein: CASSQTRDIPGEQYF. The variable domain in full, with the rest retrieved from reference TRBV7-6 and TRBJ2-7, is GAGVSQSPRYKVTKRGQDVALRCDPISGHVSLYWYRQALGQGPEFLTYFNYEAQQDKSGLPNDRFSAERPEGSISTLTIQRTEQRDSAMYRCASSQTRDIPGEQYFGPGTRLTVT.

This clonotype was found many times. V is TRBV7-9 and J is TRBJ2-1; 8 bases line up with TRBD2. Looked up from germline, CDR1 is SEHNR and CDR2 is FQNEAQ (reference sequence). V was pared by 3 bases and J by 3 bases, with 4 bases of the junction left unmatched. The CDR3 extends over 15 amino acids. CDR3 loop: CASSFPLADYNEQFF. The CDR3 region has the DNA TGTGCCAGCAGCTTCCCACTAGCGGACTACAATGAGCAGTTCTTC.

The chain links TRBV14 to TRBJ2-7; 8 bases are a match to TRBD1. Germline CDR1 reads SGHDN; CDR2 reads FVKESK. The V segment lost 4 bases and the J segment 2 bases; nucleotides outside the gene matches: 4. The CDR3 loop spans 14 amino acids. The chain's CDR3 is CASSLQGGPYEQYF. CDR3 coding DNA: TGTGCCAGCAGCCTACAGGGGGGACCCTACGAGCAGTACTTC. The entire variable domain, with the rest obtained from reference TRBV14 and TRBJ2-7, is as follows: EAGVTQFPSHSVIEKGQTVTLRCDPISGHDNLYWYRRVMGKEIKFLLHFVKESKQDESGMPNNRFLAERTGGTYSTLKVQPAELEDSGVYFCASSLQGGPYEQYFGPGTRLTVT.

This clonotype occurred a few times. The chain has TRBV9 and TRBJ1-2; D may be TRBD1 (5 bases). V lost 2 bases, J lost 4 bases, and 9 bases lay in between. CDR3 length: 13 residues. CDR1 and CDR2 from the germline V gene are SGDLS and YYNGEE. CDR3 loop: CASSVDSGYGYTF. CDR3 bases: TGTGCCAGCAGCGTCGACAGTGGCTATGGCTACACCTTC.

This clonotype occurred many times. The rearrangement links TRBV4-2 to TRBJ1-2, with D possibly TRBD1 on 5 matching bases. The ends were cut back, 0 bases at V and 2 bases at J, with 16 bases in the middle. There are 17 residues in the CDR3. Germline CDR1 reads LGHNA; CDR2 reads YNFKEQ. The CDR3: CASSQDPPRGRNYGYTF. CDR3 nucleotides: TGTGCCAGCAGCCAAGATCCCCCGCGGGGACGAAACTATGGCTACACCTTC.

The V gene is TRBV18, the J gene TRBJ2-3, with 8 positions matching TRBD1. Germline loops: CDR1 KGHSH, CDR2 LQKENI. The CDR3 sequence is 14 residues long. V shed 4 bases, J shed 2 bases, and the junction held 2 bases outside the gene matches. CDR3 in amino acids: CASSQGQVTDTQYF. The CDR3 DNA follows: TGTGCCAGCTCACAGGGACAGGTCACAGATACGCAGTATTTT.

There are many counts of this clonotype. The chain is built from TRBV12-3 or TRBV12-4 and TRBJ1-5; a possible D gene is TRBD1 (5 bases). Trimming took 3 bases from V and 11 from J, leaving 20 bases between them. This CDR3 is built from 15 residues. The CDR3 sequence is CASSLLQGALSAQHF. CDR3 bases: TGTGCCAGCAGTTTGCTGCAGGGCGCCCTATCAGCCCAGCATTTT.

V usage is TRBV20-1 and J usage is TRBJ1-2; 7 nucleotides match TRBD1. Trimming removed 1 base from V and 8 bases from J; junction bases left unmatched: 13. CDR1 and CDR2 (germline): DFQATT, SNEGSKA (reference sequence). The CDR3 runs 15 residues. Written as DNA, the CDR3 is TGCAGTGCTAGAGTTCGGGCAGGGGGACCTAGAGGCTACACCTTC. Its translation is CSARVRAGGPRGYTF.

V usage is TRBV30 and J usage is TRBJ1-1; D remains unclear. Trimming took 1 base from V and 1 from J, leaving 4 bases between them. The CDR3 extends over 12 amino acids. Germline CDR1 GTSNPN, CDR2 SVGIG (reference sequence). The CDR3 protein is CAWSGRNTEAFF. The CDR3 DNA follows: TGTGCCTGGAGTGGGCGGAACACTGAAGCTTTCTTT.

This clonotype was found a few times. V usage is TRBV19 and J usage is TRBJ1-3; TRBD1 agrees at 8 bases. With V trimmed by 3 bases and J by 4 bases, 14 bases remained unmatched. The germline V gene encodes CDR1 LNHDA and CDR2 SQIVND (reference sequence). This CDR3 contains 18 residues. The CDR3 spells CASSMQGAGSFSGNTIYF. The DNA for the CDR3 is TGTGCCAGTAGTATGCAGGGGGCCGGTTCGTTCTCCGGAAACACCATATATTTT.

This clonotype came up many times. This chain connects TRBV19 to TRBJ2-1; possibly TRBD2 for D (6 bases). The CDR3 spans 16 residues. V gave up 2 bases and J gave up 2 bases, with 13 bases separating them. Germline lookup yields CDR1 LNHDA and CDR2 SQIVND (reference sequence). The CDR3 DNA is TGTGCCAGTAGTATATCGTTGGCGGGGACCTACAATGAGCAGTTCTTC. Encoded protein: CASSISLAGTYNEQFF.

This clonotype was picked up a small number of times. This chain connects TRBV19 to TRBJ2-1; TRBD1 is a possible D gene (5 bases). V gave up 9 bases and J gave up 4 bases, with 16 bases separating them. The CDR3 has 14 amino acids. From germline, CDR1 is LNHDA and CDR2 SQIVND (reference sequence). The CDR3 protein is CASSRTPNYNEQFF. In DNA form, the CDR3 reads TGTGCCAGCTCTAGGACACCGAATTACAATGAGCAGTTCTTC.

This clonotype has a count of ten or more. The J gene is TRBJ1-1, the V gene TRBV11-3; D ambiguous. Trimming shortened V by 0 bases and J by 7 bases, and 9 bases separated the two germline ends. The CDR3 loop spans 13 amino acids. From germline, CDR1 is SGHNT and CDR2 YENEEA. CDR3 loop: CASSLESDGEAFF. Here the CDR3 DNA reads TGTGCCAGCAGCTTAGAAAGCGACGGTGAAGCTTTCTTT. Drawing the rest from reference TRBV11-3 and TRBJ1-1, the complete variable domain is EAGVVQSPRYKIIEKKQPVAFWCNPISGHNTLYWYLQNLGQGPELLIRYENEEAVDDSQLPKDRFSAERLKGVDSTLKIQPAELGDSAVYLCASSLESDGEAFFGQGTRLTVV.

At least ten counts were recorded for this clonotype. The V gene is TRBV6-6, the J gene TRBJ1-1; the D is unclear. The CDR3 sequence is 13 residues long. V was clipped by 0 bases and J by 0 bases, with 2 bases between them. Germline assignment: CDR1 MNHNY and CDR2 SVGAGI (reference sequence). Here the CDR3 DNA reads TGTGCCAGCAGTTACTCTATGAACACTGAAGCTTTCTTT. It is translated as CASSYSMNTEAFF.

This clonotype was recorded many times. This CDR3 is CASSEWARSTDTQYF. For the CDR3, the DNA is TGTGCCAGCAGTGAATGGGCGCGTAGCACAGATACGCAGTATTTT. The chain carries TRBV6-1 and TRBJ2-3; D is unresolved. Looked up from germline, CDR1 is MNHNS and CDR2 is SASEGT. The length of the CDR3 is 15 residues. V was trimmed by 2 bases and J by 0 bases, leaving 9 bases between them.

In the case of this clonotype: A single base separates this from a much larger clone, so it may be a read error. The chain couples TRBV5-1 to TRBJ1-2; the D is unclear. There are 13 residues in the CDR3. CDR1 is SGHRS, CDR2 YFSETQ, per germline. Trimming removed 0 bases from V and 8 bases from J, with 11 bases in between. The CDR3 protein is CASSLAHGGGYTF. DNA of the CDR3: TGCGCCAGCAGCTTGGCCCATGGAGGGGGCTACACCTTC.

This clonotype was observed many times. The chain is built from TRBV7-9 and TRBJ1-1; D is ambiguous. The CDR3 runs to 16 residues. Trimming left V 1 base short and J 5 bases short, with 17 bases between. CDR1 and CDR2 (germline): SEHNR, FQNEAQ (reference sequence). The CDR3 is CASSLVWTYDMTEAFF. CDR3 nucleotide sequence: TGTGCCAGCAGCTTAGTCTGGACTTACGATATGACTGAAGCTTTCTTT. Using reference TRBV7-9 and TRBJ1-1 for the parts outside the CDR3, the full variable domain is DTGVSQNPRHKITKRGQNVTFRCDPISEHNRLYWYRQTLGQGPEFLTYFQNEAQLEKSRLLSDRFSAERPKGSFSTLEIQRTEQGDSAMYLCASSLVWTYDMTEAFFGQGTRLTVV.

This clonotype was counted many times. V is TRBV20-1 and J is TRBJ1-1; D gene ambiguous. Germline values: CDR1 DFQATT, CDR2 SNEGSKA (reference sequence). The CDR3 runs 14 residues. The V end was cut by 1 base, the J end by 4 bases, with 13 bases between. CDR3 in DNA: TGCAGTGCTAGAGGTCGTCGGGGTGGCACTGAAGCTTTCTTT. Amino acids: CSARGRRGGTEAFF.

The chain joins TRBV11-1 to TRBJ2-3; tentatively, D is TRBD1 or TRBD2 (5 bases each). Per the germline V gene, CDR1 is SGHAT and CDR2 is FQDESV (reference sequence). CDR3 length: 15 amino acids. V lost 3 bases and J lost 2, with 12 bases in between. The CDR3 bases are TGTGCCAGCAGCTTGAGGGTGACAGCCACAGATACGCAGTATTTT. It specifies CASSLRVTATDTQYF.

This clonotype has more than one count but fewer than ten. Being one base from a much bigger clone, this may be a read error. The genes are TRBV3-1 and TRBJ2-3, with 7 bases aligning to TRBD2. V shed 4 bases, J shed 7 bases, and the junction held 8 bases outside the gene matches. Germline CDR1 is LGHDT and CDR2 is YNNKEL (reference sequence). The CDR3 consists of 14 residues. The CDR3 region has the DNA TGTGCCAGCAGCCCCCGGGCGGGGGTCAATACGCAGTATTTT. This gives the protein CASSPRAGVNTQYF.

This clonotype was detected only once. This chain connects TRBV29-1 to TRBJ1-5; D unresolved. Trimming removed 2 bases at V and 0 bases at J, with 8 bases between. The CDR3 extends over 14 amino acids. Germline V CDR1 and CDR2: SQVTM, ANQGSEA. Here the CDR3 reads CSVELGNSNQPQHF. The CDR3 region has the DNA TGCAGCGTTGAACTTGGGAATAGCAATCAGCCCCAGCATTTT.

This chain links TRBV5-4 with TRBJ2-3; 11 bases line up with TRBD2. CDR3 size: 17 residues. V lost 4 bases and J lost 1; bases outside the gene matches: 8. CDR1 is SGHNT, CDR2 YYREEE, per germline (reference sequence). In DNA, the CDR3 is TGTGCCAGCAGCACCCGGGGTAGCGGGGGGGGCACAGATACGCAGTATTTT. Translation: CASSTRGSGGGTDTQYF.

J is TRBJ1-1 and V is TRBV18; 8 bases are shared with TRBD1. CDR3 size: 14 residues. The V gene's germline CDR1 is KGHSH and CDR2 LQKENI. The J segment lost 1 base and the V segment lost 4 bases, leaving 2 bases of the junction unmatched. The CDR3 sequence is CASSQDRANTEAFF. CDR3 sequence (DNA): TGTGCCAGCTCACAGGACAGGGCGAACACTGAAGCTTTCTTT.

Many counts were recorded for this clonotype. This chain joins TRBV29-1 and TRBJ1-1, with D possibly matching TRBD1 (5 bases). Looked up from germline, CDR1 is SQVTM and CDR2 is ANQGSEA. The CDR3 spans 13 residues. Trimming shortened V by 5 bases and J by 1 base, and 11 bases separated the two germline ends. CDR3 sequence reads: CSVNWGPNTEAFF. For the CDR3, the DNA is TGCAGCGTTAACTGGGGCCCGAACACTGAAGCTTTCTTT.

V and J are TRBV20-1 and TRBJ2-1; either TRBD1 or TRBD2 may supply D (6 bases each). Trimming stripped 2 bases from V and 3 bases from J, with 14 bases between. CDR1 and CDR2 (germline): DFQATT, SNEGSKA (reference sequence). The CDR3 length is 15 residues. CDR3 protein: CSARLRGVSYNEQFF. The CDR3 nucleotides read TGCAGTGCTAGATTAAGGGGGGTAAGCTACAATGAGCAGTTCTTC.